This TCR beta chain was sequenced in a study of blood T cell repertoires in COVID-19 (dated by TCRdb to the early 2020s). At the level of the whole study: Collaborator samples came from the United States, Italy and Spain and covered acute and convalescent phases of COVID-19. HLA class I and class II types, where available, came from metadata supplied by the sample provider rather than from assay-based typing. Samples were obtained from the ongoing ImmuneRACE study (first 160 participants) and from 1,254 subjects provided by 6 global collaborators. The material from the prospective study consisted of cDNA or gDNA derived from T cells, B-cell-depleted T cells, or PBMCs. Subjects who had been exposed to COVID-19, were actively infected with it, or had recovered from it provided the deeply sampled blood TCRbeta repertoires that made up the dataset. Sample metadata almost always included a de-identified subject ID, COVID-19 status, age in years and sex. The repertoires were made available in a free public database intended to serve as a resource for research on the immune response to SARS-CoV-2. Broader findings and caveats from the paper: Clinical and demographic metadata were provided uncurated, with the amount varying by source and participant.

Regarding this clone: The antigen this receptor binds is unknown. No qualities accompany the bases; no much larger clone lies one base away.

The collaborating institutions used their own protocols to collect whole blood in K2EDTA tubes. For TCRbeta analysis, collaborators shipped samples in one of three forms: frozen whole blood, isolated PBMCs, or DNA extracted from either of those sample types. The immunoSEQ Assay, a bias-controlled multiplex PCR, was used to amplify TCRbeta CDR3 regions from genomic DNA. From the authors' description of their analysis: The number of nucleated cells in each sample was estimated from the amplification of reference gene primers within the assay. To quantify the absolute abundance of each unique TCRbeta CDR3 rearrangement, sequence reads were collapsed and filtered. For each sample, productive Simpson clonality was calculated by taking the square root of Simpson's diversity index across productive rearrangements. This immuneACCESS table, as held by TCRdb, lists in-frame sequences with V and J called but not all clones. Of the missing ones, under half trace to an unresolved V gene in checked studies; the others have no known cause. Clone size and V and J calls were adopted from that table, with D and trimming inferred from the DNA. In this sample the table shows around 60,000 clones, approximately 84% of which occur a single time. The top ten clones comprise roughly 15% of the sample.

CDR1 and CDR2 (SGDLS, YYNGEE) derive from the germline V gene. V is reduced by 3 bases and J by 8 bases, leaving a spacing of 12 bases between them. From the cysteine up to the phenylalanine, the CDR3 has a length of 13 residues. Just the 39-base CDR3 DNA is kept, in frame starting at base 1. This clonotype was sampled from a human donor in a cohort sampled during active COVID-19. Sample: peripheral blood. The receptor chain draws on TRBV9 and TRBJ2-1, with the D segment identity uncertain. The DNA is TGTGCCAGCAGCGGGGCTTCGGTGCATGAGCAGTTCTTC. Its protein product is CASSGASVHEQFF.